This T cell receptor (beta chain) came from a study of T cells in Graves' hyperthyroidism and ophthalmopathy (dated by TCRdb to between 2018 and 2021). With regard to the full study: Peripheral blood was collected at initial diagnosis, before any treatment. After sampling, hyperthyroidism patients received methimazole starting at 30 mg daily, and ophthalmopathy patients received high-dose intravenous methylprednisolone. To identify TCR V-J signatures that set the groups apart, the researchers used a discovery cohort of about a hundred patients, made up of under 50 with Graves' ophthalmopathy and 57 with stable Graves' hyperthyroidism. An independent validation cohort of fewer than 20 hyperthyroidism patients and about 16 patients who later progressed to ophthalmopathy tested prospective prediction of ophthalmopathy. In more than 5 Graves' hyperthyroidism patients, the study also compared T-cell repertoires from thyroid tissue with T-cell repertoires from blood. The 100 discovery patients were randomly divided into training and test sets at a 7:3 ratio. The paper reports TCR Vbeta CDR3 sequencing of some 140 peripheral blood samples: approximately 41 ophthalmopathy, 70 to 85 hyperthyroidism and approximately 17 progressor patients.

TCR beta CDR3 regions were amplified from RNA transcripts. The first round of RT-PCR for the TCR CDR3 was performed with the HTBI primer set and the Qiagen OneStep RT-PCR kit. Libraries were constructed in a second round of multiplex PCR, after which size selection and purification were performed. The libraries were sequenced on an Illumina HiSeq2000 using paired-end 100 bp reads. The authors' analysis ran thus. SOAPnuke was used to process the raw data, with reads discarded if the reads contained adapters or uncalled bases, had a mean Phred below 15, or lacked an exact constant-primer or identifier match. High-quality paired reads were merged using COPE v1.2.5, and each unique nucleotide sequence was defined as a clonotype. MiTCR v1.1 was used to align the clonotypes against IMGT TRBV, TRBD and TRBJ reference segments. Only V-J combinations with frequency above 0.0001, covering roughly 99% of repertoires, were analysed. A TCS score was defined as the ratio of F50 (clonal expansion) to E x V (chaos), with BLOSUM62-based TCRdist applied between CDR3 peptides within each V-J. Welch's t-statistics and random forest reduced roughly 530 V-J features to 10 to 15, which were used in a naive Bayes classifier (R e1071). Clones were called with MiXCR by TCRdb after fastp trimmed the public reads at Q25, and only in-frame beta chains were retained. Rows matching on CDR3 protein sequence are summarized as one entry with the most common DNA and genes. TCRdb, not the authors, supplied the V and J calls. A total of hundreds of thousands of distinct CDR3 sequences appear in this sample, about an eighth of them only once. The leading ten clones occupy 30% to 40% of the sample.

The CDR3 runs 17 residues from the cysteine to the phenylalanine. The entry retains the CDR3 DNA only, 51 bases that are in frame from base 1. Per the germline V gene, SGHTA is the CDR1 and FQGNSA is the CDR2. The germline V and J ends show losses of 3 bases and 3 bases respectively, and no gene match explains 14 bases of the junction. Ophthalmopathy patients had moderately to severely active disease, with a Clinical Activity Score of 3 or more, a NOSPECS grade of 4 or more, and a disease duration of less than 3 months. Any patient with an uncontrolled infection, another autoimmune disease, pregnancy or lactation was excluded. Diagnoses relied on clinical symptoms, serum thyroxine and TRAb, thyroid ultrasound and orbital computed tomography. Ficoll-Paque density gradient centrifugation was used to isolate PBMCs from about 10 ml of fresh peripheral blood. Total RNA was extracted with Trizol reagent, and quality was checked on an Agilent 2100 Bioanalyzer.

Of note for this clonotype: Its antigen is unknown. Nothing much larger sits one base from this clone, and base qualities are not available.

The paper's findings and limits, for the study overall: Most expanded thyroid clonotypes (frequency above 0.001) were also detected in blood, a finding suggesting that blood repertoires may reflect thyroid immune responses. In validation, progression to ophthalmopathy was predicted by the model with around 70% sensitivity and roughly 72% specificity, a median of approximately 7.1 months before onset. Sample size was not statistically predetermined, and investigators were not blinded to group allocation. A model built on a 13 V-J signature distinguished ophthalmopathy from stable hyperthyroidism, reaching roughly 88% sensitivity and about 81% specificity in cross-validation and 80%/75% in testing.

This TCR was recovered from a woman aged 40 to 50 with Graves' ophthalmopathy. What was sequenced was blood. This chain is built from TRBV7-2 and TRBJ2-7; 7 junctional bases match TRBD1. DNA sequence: TGTGCCAGCAGCTTTGAAAGGGGGCGACTCTTAATCTACGAGCAGTACTTC. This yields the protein CASSFERGRLLIYEQYF. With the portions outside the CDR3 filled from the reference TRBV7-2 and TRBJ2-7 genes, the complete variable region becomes GAGVSQSPSNKVTEKGKDVELRCDPISGHTALYWYRQSLGQGLEFLIYFQGNSAPDKSGLPSDRFSAERTGGSVSTLTIQRTQQEDSAVYLCASSFERGRLLIYEQYFGPGTRLTVT.